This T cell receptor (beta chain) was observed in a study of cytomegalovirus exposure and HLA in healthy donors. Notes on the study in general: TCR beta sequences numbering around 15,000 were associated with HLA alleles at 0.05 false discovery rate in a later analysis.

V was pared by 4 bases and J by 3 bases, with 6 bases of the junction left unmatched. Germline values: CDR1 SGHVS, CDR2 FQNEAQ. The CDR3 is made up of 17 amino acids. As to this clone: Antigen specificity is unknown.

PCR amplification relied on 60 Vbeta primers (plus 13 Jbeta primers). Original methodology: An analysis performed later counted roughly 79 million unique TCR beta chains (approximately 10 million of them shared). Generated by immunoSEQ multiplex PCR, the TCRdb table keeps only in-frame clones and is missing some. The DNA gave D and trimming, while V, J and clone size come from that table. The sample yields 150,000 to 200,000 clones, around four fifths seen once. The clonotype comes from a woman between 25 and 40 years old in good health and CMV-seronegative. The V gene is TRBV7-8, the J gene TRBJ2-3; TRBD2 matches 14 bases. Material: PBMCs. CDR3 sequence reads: CASSSTSGGAGTDTQYF. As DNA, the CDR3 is TGTGCCAGCAGCTCGACTAGCGGGGGGGCCGGGACAGATACGCAGTATTTT. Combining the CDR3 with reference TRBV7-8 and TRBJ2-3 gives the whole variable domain GAGVSQSPRYKVAKRGQDVALRCDPISGHVSLFWYQQALGQGPEFLTYFQNEAQLDKSGLPSDRFFAERPEGSVSTLKIQRTQQEDSAVYLCASSSTSGGAGTDTQYFGPGTRLTVL.